Following are 14 T cell receptor beta chains from one sample sequenced in a study of Ad26.COV2.S vaccination and SARS-CoV-2 variants (dated by TCRdb to about 2021). The treatment or condition label on this specimen signifies: roughly 19 received Ad26.COV2.S at low or high dose, single or two shots; about 5 received placebo; per-sample allocation not given. Repertoires of vaccine and placebo recipients were sequenced from samples collected on day 63 after the first injection. Receptor amplification or capture employed the immunoSEQ multiplex PCR assay. TCRdb's version of the immuneACCESS table is confined to in-frame rearrangements and falls short of the full clone set. An unresolved V gene accounts for under half of the shortfall where checked; the remainder is of unknown origin. Counted in this sample were 400,000 to 500,000 clones; roughly nine tenths of them appeared once. Approximately 2.5% of the sample is in the top ten clones.

The source was peripheral blood, collected in a trial of Ad26.COV2.S vaccine versus placebo. The source is a person aged 18-65 years who received the Ad26.COV2.S COVID-19 vaccine or a placebo.

For the CDR3, the DNA is TGTGCCAGCAGCGTGGGACTAGCGGGAGGATTGGATGAGCAGTTCTTC. This gives the protein CASSVGLAGGLDEQFF. The chain uses TRBV9 and TRBJ2-1, with 15 bases that match TRBD2. J gave up 8 bases and V 2 bases, and 5 bases lay outside the gene matches. This CDR3 region has 16 residues. Germline V lookup: CDR1 SGDLS, CDR2 YYNGEE.

The rearrangement uses TRBV9 and TRBJ2-1; D perhaps matches TRBD2 (7 bases). V lost 0 bases to trimming and J lost 13 bases, with 14 bases between them. The CDR3 spans 13 residues. CDR1 is SGDLS, CDR2 YYNGEE, per germline. The CDR3 loop reads CASSVEGGRTQFF. CDR3 coding DNA: TGTGCCAGCAGCGTAGAGGGGGGGAGAACCCAGTTCTTC.

This CDR3 reads CASSLSASGRVNEQFF. DNA of the CDR3: TGTGCCAGCAGCTTATCGGCTAGCGGGAGAGTCAATGAGCAGTTCTTC. This chain links TRBV7-3 with TRBJ2-1; the match to TRBD2 covers 10 bases. Germline trimming cut 2 bases from V and 6 bases from J; bases unmatched to any gene: 7. The CDR3 is 16 amino acids. Per germline, CDR1 SGHTA and CDR2 FQGTGA.

J is TRBJ1-3 and V is TRBV5-1; D is undetermined. The V and J ends lost 5 bases and 0 bases respectively, with 9 bases between them. There are 14 residues in the CDR3. Germline V gene lookup returns CDR1 SGHRS and CDR2 YFSETQ. CDR3 nucleotide sequence: TGCGCCAGCAGGAAGGTACTCTCTGGAAACACCATATATTTT. Its translation: CASRKVLSGNTIYF.

The chain has TRBV7-8 and TRBJ1-2; D is unclear. V lost 5 bases to trimming and J lost 3 bases, with 13 bases between them. Germline V lookup: CDR1 SGHVS, CDR2 FQNEAQ. The CDR3 has 14 amino acids. This CDR3 is CASSRLSGHYGYTF. CDR3 coding DNA: TGTGCCAGCAGCCGATTGTCCGGTCACTATGGCTACACCTTC.

The V gene is TRBV5-1, the J gene TRBJ1-6, with D unclear. Germline V CDR1 and CDR2: SGHRS, YFSETQ. The CDR3 runs to 15 residues. V lost 6 bases, J lost 0 bases, and 10 bases lay in between. DNA of the CDR3: TGCGCCAGCAATCGAGGGAGCTCCTATAATTCACCCCTCCACTTT. This gives the protein CASNRGSSYNSPLHF.

The rearrangement links TRBV4-1 to TRBJ2-3, with TRBD2 matching over 7 bases. V dropped 7 bases and J dropped 0; count of bases not matched to a gene: 7. Per the germline V gene, CDR1 is MGHRA and CDR2 is YSYEKL. The length of the CDR3 is 15 residues. In DNA form, the CDR3 reads TGCGCCAGCACAAAAGCGGGGCTTAGCACAGATACGCAGTATTTT. This sequence encodes CASTKAGLSTDTQYF.

This rearrangement joins TRBV30 to TRBJ1-6, with unresolved D. Deletions cut 2 bases from V and 2 bases from J, with 10 bases between. This CDR3 spans 15 amino acids. The germline V gene has CDR1 GTSNPN and CDR2 SVGIG (reference sequence). The CDR3 nucleotides are TGTGCCTGGAGTAGGAAGGGCCCCTATAATTCACCCCTCCACTTT. This translates into CAWSRKGPYNSPLHF.

This rearrangement joins TRBV29-1 to TRBJ2-5, with TRBD1 identical over 7 bases. Germline assignment: CDR1 SQVTM and CDR2 ANQGSEA. This CDR3 contains 12 residues. Losses at the gene ends were 6 bases for V and 1 base for J; bases not matched to a gene: 2. CDR3 amino acids: CSVGQAQETQYF. Written as DNA, the CDR3 is TGCAGCGTCGGACAGGCCCAAGAGACCCAGTACTTC.

The chain combines TRBV27 with TRBJ2-2, with a possible D match to TRBD2 (6 bases). CDR1 is MNHEY, CDR2 SMNVEV, per germline (reference sequence). Deletions cut 5 bases from V and 1 base from J, with 14 bases between. This CDR3 region has 16 residues. The CDR3 region is CASSRPGTGNTGELFF. In DNA, the CDR3 is TGTGCCAGCAGTCGACCGGGGACTGGGAACACCGGGGAGCTGTTTTTT.

The rearrangement links TRBV7-9 to TRBJ1-4; maybe TRBD1 (6 bases). This CDR3 comprises 13 residues. In germline, CDR1 is SEHNR, CDR2 FQNEAQ (reference sequence). The germline V and J ends were trimmed by 8 bases and 2 bases, with 9 bases remaining between them. The CDR3: CASEGGTNEKLFF. In DNA form, the CDR3 reads TGTGCCAGCGAAGGGGGTACTAATGAAAAACTGTTTTTT.

The chain employs TRBV4-2 and TRBJ2-1, with TRBD2 matching over 10 bases. Trimming took 0 bases from V and 0 from J; bases not matched to a gene: 8. Per germline, CDR1 LGHNA and CDR2 YNFKEQ. CDR3 length: 19 residues. CDR3 loop: CASSQENLAGVFSYNEQFF. CDR3 DNA: TGTGCCAGCAGCCAAGAAAATCTAGCGGGAGTCTTCTCCTACAATGAGCAGTTCTTC.

This clone has a single count. The chain couples TRBV6-6 to TRBJ1-2, with D perhaps TRBD1 (6 bases). This CDR3 contains 15 residues. CDR1 and CDR2 from the germline V gene are MNHNY and SVGAGI (reference sequence). V lost 6 bases and J 2 bases, leaving 16 bases between the germline ends. CDR3 in amino acids: CASRTPSTGNYGYTF. The CDR3 DNA sequence: TGTGCCAGCAGAACTCCTTCTACAGGGAACTATGGCTACACCTTC.

The gene calls are TRBV4-3 and TRBJ1-6; the D is unclear. Deletions cut 0 bases from V and 4 bases from J, with 4 bases between. This CDR3 is 14 amino acids long. CDR1 is LGHNA, CDR2 YSLEER, per germline. The CDR3 nucleotides read TGCGCCAGCAGCCAAGACAGGTATAATTCACCCCTCCACTTT. Translated, it gives CASSQDRYNSPLHF.